These 25 T cell receptor beta chains were all obtained from the same sample, sequenced in a study of blood T cell repertoires in COVID-19 (TCRdb year 2020). Library prep was done by the immunoSEQ multiplex PCR assay. The table comes from immuneACCESS by way of TCRdb, which keeps in-frame sequences with V and J called. Part of the clones is missing from these tables; in studies checked, under half for an unresolved V gene and the rest for unknown reasons. The sample table shows approximately 170,000 clones, and roughly 90% are seen once. Jointly, the top ten make up 15% to 20% of the sample. The sequenced material came from peripheral blood. These receptors all stem from a man in his fifties or sixties with active or convalescent COVID-19.

V and J are TRBV27 and TRBJ1-6; D not resolved. V lost 0 bases and J lost 0, with 6 bases in between. Germline CDR1 is MNHEY and CDR2 is SMNVEV (reference sequence). The CDR3 contains 16 residues. CDR3 amino acids: CASSLSAPSYNSPLHF. CDR3 nucleotides: TGTGCCAGCAGTTTATCGGCACCCTCCTATAATTCACCCCTCCACTTT.

The J gene is TRBJ1-2, the V gene TRBV10-2, with TRBD1 identical over 7 bases. The CDR3 consists of 17 residues. Germline values: CDR1 WSHSY, CDR2 SAAADI. Germline trimming cut 3 bases from V and 4 bases from J; bases unmatched to any gene: 14. Here the CDR3 reads CASSETRDSTSGYGYTF. Here the CDR3 DNA reads TGCGCCAGCAGTGAAACCCGGGACAGTACGTCCGGCTATGGCTACACCTTC.

V is TRBV6-5 and J is TRBJ1-2; D might be TRBD1 (5 bases). Germline CDR1 is MNHEY and CDR2 is SVGAGI. The CDR3 spans 13 residues. Between the trimmed V and J ends, which lost 8 bases and 1 base, there was a span of 11 bases. CDR3 residues: CASFGTRNYGYTF. CDR3 sequence (DNA): TGTGCCAGCTTCGGGACTCGTAACTATGGCTACACCTTC.

The chain couples TRBV30 to TRBJ1-5; 7 nucleotides line up with TRBD1. Germline V CDR1 and CDR2: GTSNPN, SVGIG (reference sequence). The CDR3 is 13 residues long. With V trimmed by 2 bases and J by 5 bases, 3 bases remained unmatched. The CDR3 loop is CAWSNQGDQPQHF. In DNA, the CDR3 is TGTGCCTGGAGTAATCAGGGGGATCAGCCCCAGCATTTT.

The V gene is TRBV15, the J gene TRBJ1-1; D gene ambiguous. Per the germline V gene, CDR1 is LNHNV and CDR2 is YYDKDF (reference sequence). The V gene lost 1 base and the J gene lost 1 base, with 7 bases spanning the gap. The CDR3 is 14 amino acids. The CDR3 reads CATSRGASNTEAFF. The CDR3 region has the DNA TGTGCCACCAGCAGAGGAGCGTCGAACACTGAAGCTTTCTTT.

This chain uses TRBV6-4 with TRBJ2-1; a weak D match, TRBD2 (7 bases). The CDR3 covers 15 residues. Germline-derived CDR1 and CDR2 are MRHNA and SNTAGT. The ends were cut back, 6 bases at V and 3 bases at J, with 15 bases in the middle. CDR3 amino acids: CASSLQRGGYNEQFF. For the CDR3, the DNA is TGTGCCAGCAGCCTCCAGAGGGGGGGCTACAATGAGCAGTTCTTC.

The count of this clone is one. The J gene is TRBJ2-3, the V gene TRBV5-4, with TRBD1 matching over 8 bases. CDR1 and CDR2 (germline): SGHNT, YYREEE (reference sequence). The V segment lost 3 bases and the J segment 0 bases; nucleotides outside the gene matches: 9. CDR3 length: 17 amino acids. The CDR3 nucleotides are TGTGCCAGCAGCTCCCGGGACAGGACCGCTAGCACAGATACGCAGTATTTT. It translates to CASSSRDRTASTDTQYF.

This chain joins TRBV29-1 and TRBJ2-1; TRBD2 matches at 7 bases. With 5 bases clipped from V and 6 bases from J, the junction kept 16 bases outside the gene matches. CDR1 and CDR2 (germline): SQVTM, ANQGSEA. The CDR3 is made up of 16 amino acids. The CDR3 region has the DNA TGCAGCGTTAGGAGGGAGAGGACTAGGGTAGGCAATGAGCAGTTCTTC. It is translated as CSVRRERTRVGNEQFF.

V is TRBV7-2 and J is TRBJ2-7; 10 positions match TRBD2. V shed 5 bases and J 3 bases; nucleotides not matched to a gene: 4. Germline-derived CDR1 and CDR2 are SGHTA and FQGNSA. This CDR3 has 14 amino acids. CDR3 coding DNA: TGTGCCAGCAGCCGGACTAGCGGAAGCTACGAGCAGTACTTC. This translates into CASSRTSGSYEQYF. Variable domain in full (rest from reference TRBV7-2 and TRBJ2-7): GAGVSQSPSNKVTEKGKDVELRCDPISGHTALYWYRQSLGQGLEFLIYFQGNSAPDKSGLPSDRFSAERTGGSVSTLTIQRTQQEDSAVYLCASSRTSGSYEQYFGPGTRLTVT.

The V gene is TRBV19, the J gene TRBJ1-4; D remains unclear. Trimming cost V 0 bases and J 12 bases, with 20 bases left between them. CDR3 length equals 16 residues. Germline CDR1 reads LNHDA; CDR2 reads SQIVND (reference sequence). CDR3 sequence: CASSIDRVVRIGELFF. In DNA, the CDR3 is TGTGCCAGTAGTATAGATCGTGTAGTCCGAATAGGAGAACTGTTTTTT.

The CDR3, as DNA: TGTGCCAGCAGTCCGACCGGGACAGGAAGATATGGCTACACCTTC. Translating it yields CASSPTGTGRYGYTF. V usage is TRBV27 and J usage is TRBJ1-2, with 8 bases matching TRBD1. CDR1 MNHEY and CDR2 SMNVEV come from the germline V gene (reference sequence). V gave up 5 bases and J gave up 5 bases; unmatched junction bases: 10. CDR3 length: 15 residues.

The V gene is TRBV18, the J gene TRBJ2-2, with 8 bases that match TRBD1. The V gene's germline CDR1 is KGHSH and CDR2 LQKENI. V lost 4 bases and J lost 2; bases outside the gene matches: 6. The CDR3 runs 16 residues. The CDR3 DNA is TGTGCCAGCTCACAACGGACAGGGTCAAACACCGGGGAGCTGTTTTTT. Amino acid sequence: CASSQRTGSNTGELFF.

The V gene is TRBV7-9, the J gene TRBJ2-7, with 7 bases matching TRBD2. With 5 bases clipped from V and 12 bases from J, the junction kept 16 bases outside the gene matches. CDR1 is SEHNR and CDR2 is FQNEAQ in the germline V gene (reference sequence). The CDR3 is 14 amino acids. Written as DNA, the CDR3 is TGTGCCAGCAGCGAAGCCACTGGGACTATCCGTTGGTACTTC. Translation gives CASSEATGTIRWYF.

This chain joins TRBV5-1 and TRBJ2-7, with 7 bases that match TRBD1. The ends lost 4 bases at V and 1 base at J; junction bases unmatched: 8. CDR3 length equals 15 residues. Germline V lookup: CDR1 SGHRS, CDR2 YFSETQ. CDR3 nucleotide sequence: TGCGCCAGCAGCCCATACAGGGGTAATTCCTACGAGCAGTACTTC. Translation: CASSPYRGNSYEQYF.

This chain uses TRBV9 with TRBJ1-1; a weak D match, TRBD1 (6 bases). Trimming pared 2 bases from V and 5 bases from J, leaving 13 bases between. Germline loops: CDR1 SGDLS, CDR2 YYNGEE. The CDR3 sequence is 14 residues long. The CDR3: CASSVGGARTEAFF. CDR3 bases: TGTGCCAGCAGCGTCGGGGGGGCGCGGACTGAAGCTTTCTTT.

This clone was counted a few times. The rearrangement links TRBV6-5 to TRBJ1-5; D is possibly TRBD1 (5 bases). The CDR3 is 14 amino acids. V was trimmed by 5 bases and J by 2 bases, leaving 10 bases between them. Germline V gene data show CDR1 as MNHEY and CDR2 as SVGAGI. The CDR3 here is CASSPSGGNQPQHF. CDR3 in DNA: TGTGCCAGCAGTCCGTCGGGGGGCAATCAGCCCCAGCATTTT.

This chain links TRBV3-1 (or the pseudogene TRBV3-2) with TRBJ2-3; D might be TRBD2 (6 bases). The CDR3 totals 15 residues. V shed 2 bases and J shed 4 bases, with 13 bases lying between them. Germline V CDR1 and CDR2: LGHDT, YNNKEL (reference sequence). The CDR3 DNA sequence: TGTGCCAGCAGCCAAATGCGATGGGGGGCAGATACGCAGTATTTT. This gives the protein CASSQMRWGADTQYF.

V gene TRBV7-8 combines with J gene TRBJ2-7, with 7 bases matching TRBD1. The CDR3 extends over 15 amino acids. Germline CDR1 is SGHVS and CDR2 is FQNEAQ. V lost 0 bases to trimming and J lost 7 bases; unmatched junction nucleotides: 9. CDR3 coding DNA: TGTGCCAGCAGCTTAGCCGAGACAGGGTCTCGGGAGCAGTACTTC. Protein sequence: CASSLAETGSREQYF.

The chain is built from TRBV2 and TRBJ1-5; TRBD1 aligns across 9 bases. This CDR3 contains 17 residues. Looked up from germline, CDR1 is SNHLY and CDR2 is FYNNEI. The V gene end was trimmed by 1 base and the J gene end by 0 bases; junction bases not matched to a gene: 4. CDR3 residues: CASSEGTGDYSNQPQHF. The CDR3 nucleotides are TGTGCCAGCAGTGAAGGGACAGGGGATTATAGCAATCAGCCCCAGCATTTT.

The CDR3 DNA follows: TGTGCCAGCAGTTACTCGAGTTTGCGGAACTATGGCTACACCTTC. Protein sequence: CASSYSSLRNYGYTF. This chain links TRBV6-5 with TRBJ1-2; the D is unclear. V was pared by 0 bases and J by 2 bases, with 10 bases between. This CDR3 is 15 amino acids long. Germline loops: CDR1 MNHEY, CDR2 SVGAGI.

The chain has TRBV14 and TRBJ2-3; 9 positions agree with TRBD2. The CDR3 contains 16 residues. The V gene's germline CDR1 is SGHDN and CDR2 FVKESK. V dropped 2 bases and J dropped 2; count of bases not matched to a gene: 5. CDR3 protein: CASSQLAGDYTDTQYF. The CDR3 region has the DNA TGTGCCAGCAGCCAATTAGCGGGAGATTACACAGATACGCAGTATTTT.

The V gene is TRBV28, the J gene TRBJ1-5; TRBD1 matches at 9 bases. J was trimmed by 0 bases and V by 5 bases; bases with no gene match: 11. This CDR3 contains 18 residues. Per germline, CDR1 MDHEN and CDR2 SYDVKM. CDR3 loop: CASSLPDRGTYSNQPQHF. For the CDR3, the DNA is TGTGCCAGCAGTCTCCCGGACAGGGGTACTTATAGCAATCAGCCCCAGCATTTT.

This clone was observed a few times. V usage is TRBV5-1 and J usage is TRBJ1-1; 10 bases align to TRBD1. Trimming removed 0 bases from V and 12 bases from J; junction bases left unmatched: 8. Germline CDR1 reads SGHRS; CDR2 reads YFSETQ. The CDR3 is made up of 14 amino acids. CDR3 in amino acids: CASSLAGQGDMSFF. In DNA, the CDR3 is TGCGCCAGCAGCTTGGCCGGACAGGGGGATATGTCTTTCTTT. Full variable domain (missing parts from reference TRBV5-1 and TRBJ1-1): KAGVTQTPRYLIKTRGQQVTLSCSPISGHRSVSWYQQTPGQGLQFLFEYFSETQRNKGNFPGRFSGRQFSNSRSEMNVSTLELGDSALYLCASSLAGQGDMSFFGQGTRLTVV.

The chain is built from TRBV19 and TRBJ1-1; TRBD1 might be the D (5 bases). Germline values: CDR1 LNHDA, CDR2 SQIVND (reference sequence). The CDR3 is made up of 15 amino acids. V was clipped by 3 bases and J by 1 base, with 12 bases between them. CDR3 DNA: TGTGCCAGTAGTATCGTCCCGGACAAGAACACTGAAGCTTTCTTT. This codes for CASSIVPDKNTEAFF.

The chain couples TRBV6-5 to TRBJ1-2; 10 bases are a match to TRBD1. The CDR3 length is 15 residues. Germline values: CDR1 MNHEY, CDR2 SVGAGI. The junction had 13 bases not matched to a gene; V was cut back by 8 bases and J by 7 bases. In DNA form, the CDR3 reads TGTGCCAGCGTACAAGGGGGGACAGGGGCGGCTGGCTACACCTTC. This sequence encodes CASVQGGTGAAGYTF.